This T cell receptor (beta chain) was retrieved from a study of T-cell reconstitution after alpha-beta-depleted transplantation in children. Study conclusions and caveats: Most T-cell counts and diversity one year after the transplant came from T cells that were newly produced.

As it was prepared, the TCRbeta library received unique molecular identifiers. TCRdb called the PCR reads again in MiXCR, with one record for every CDR3 protein. The data show just over 950,000 distinct CDR3 sequences, roughly 31% seen once. Notes on this clonotype: As yet, its antigen is unknown.

This TCR derives from a boy under two years old who had a stem cell transplant for SCID, so the T cells may come from the graft donor. This material consisted of PBMCs, mostly from graft donor cells, taken 360 days after TCRalphabeta/CD19-depleted stem cell transplant.

CDR3 DNA sequence: TGTGCCAGCAGCTTAGCTCCCGATCGGCCCCAGCATTTT. Translation: CASSLAPDRPQHF. The chain has TRBV7-2 and TRBJ1-5, with unresolved D. V was cut by 0 bases and J by 9 bases, with 9 bases left in between. The CDR3 contains 13 residues. Germline V CDR1 and CDR2: SGHTA, FQGNSA.